These T cell receptor beta chains were read from a single sample in a study of T-cell reconstitution after alpha-beta-depleted transplantation in children. A single record per CDR3 protein comes from TCRdb applying MiXCR to the PCR reads. The top ten hold about 28% of the sample, which has 800,000 to 1,000,000 distinct CDR3 sequences, around 30% seen once. This material consisted of PBMCs, mostly from graft donor cells, taken 360 days after TCRalphabeta/CD19-depleted stem cell transplant. These receptors were taken from a boy under two years old who had a stem cell transplant for SCID, so the T cells may come from the graft donor. Both conserved end residues are part of each CDR3. A D gene is named only where the DNA matches it firmly. Expanded clones are given a class, and other clones once, few, many or no size at all.

. | TRBJ1-2 | . | TRBV12-3/TRBV12-4 | TGTGCCAGCAGCCCCGGGCCGTTACTCTATGGCTACACCTTC | CASSPGPLLYGYTF
. | TRBJ2-2 | . | TRBV29-1 | TGCAGCGCCTACGAGGGGGGCGACACCGGGGAGCTGTTTTTT | CSAYEGGDTGELFF
. | TRBJ2-7 | . | TRBV15 | TGTGCCACCAGTAAACAGGGCCCCCCCTACGAGCAGTACTTC | CATSKQGPPYEQYF
. | TRBJ2-7 | few | TRBV12-3/TRBV12-4 | TGTGCCAGCAGGCTCCTGGACGGGAAAGATACCTACGAGCAGTACTTC | CASRLLDGKDTYEQYF
. | TRBJ1-2 | . | TRBV12-3/TRBV12-4 | TGTGCCAGCAGTTTAGACAGCGTCAACTATGGCTACACCTTC | CASSLDSVNYGYTF
. | TRBJ2-5 | few | TRBV12-3/TRBV12-4 | TGTGCCAGCAGTTTCGGCGGAGGGGGCGGGGAGACCCAGTACTTC | CASSFGGGGGETQYF
TRBD1 | TRBJ2-7 | . | TRBV2 | TGTGCCAGCAGTGAAGTAGGGGGCTGGTACGAGCAGTACTTC | CASSEVGGWYEQYF
. | TRBJ1-2 | . | TRBV4-3 | TGCGCCAGCAGCCAAGATTGGGGGGCGCGGGGCTATGGCTACACCTTC | CASSQDWGARGYGYTF
. | TRBJ2-1 | . | TRBV6-5 | TGTGCCAGCAGTTACACCGGACGGCCCCACAATGAGCAGTTCTTC | CASSYTGRPHNEQFF
. | TRBJ1-1 | . | TRBV5-1 | TGCGCCAGCAGCTTGCGGGGAAAGACAGGCGCGAACACTGAAGCTTTCTTT | CASSLRGKTGANTEAFF
. | TRBJ1-3 | . | TRBV9 | TGTGCCAGCAGCGCCGACTCCGACGGGAGCTCTGGAAACACCATATATTTT | CASSADSDGSSGNTIYF
TRBD1 | TRBJ2-1 | . | TRBV7-9 | TGTGCCAGCAGCTTGGACAGGGGCTGGCAGTTCTTC | CASSLDRGWQFF
TRBD1 | TRBJ2-5 | . | TRBV5-1 | TGCGCCAGCAGCTTGACAGCCGGGACAGGCGTTCGAGAGACCCAGTACTTC | CASSLTAGTGVRETQYF
TRBD2 | TRBJ2-3 | . | TRBV28 | TGTGCCAGCAGTTCGACTAGCGGGGGCCTGGGAGATACGCAGTATTTT | CASSSTSGGLGDTQYF
. | TRBJ2-3 | few | TRBV12-3/TRBV12-4 | TGTGCCAGCAGTTTAGGTCAGGGGCCGTATTTT | CASSLGQGPYF
TRBD1 | TRBJ1-1 | few | TRBV20-1 | TGCAGTGCGGCTTCGACAGGGGATGAAGCTTTCTTT | CSAASTGDEAFF
TRBD1 | TRBJ1-2 | . | TRBV10-3 | TGTGCCATCAGCCGACAGGGGCTCGGAGGAGGCTACACCTTC | CAISRQGLGGGYTF
. | TRBJ2-7 | . | TRBV5-1 | TGCGCCAGCAGCGGGAACAGGTACGAGCAGTACTTC | CASSGNRYEQYF
. | TRBJ2-7 | . | TRBV5-1 | TGCGCCAGCAGCTTGGCCTTAGACGGGGGAAGCTCCTACGAGCAGTACTTC | CASSLALDGGSSYEQYF
TRBD1 | TRBJ2-7 | . | TRBV6-1 | TGTGCCAGCAGTGAATGGGGACAGGAAGGATACTACGAGCAGTACTTC | CASSEWGQEGYYEQYF
. | TRBJ2-5 | once | TRBV2 | TGTGCCAGCAGTGAGTCGCTGCCAGGCGCGGGGACCCAGTACTTC | CASSESLPGAGTQYF
TRBD2 | TRBJ2-3 | . | TRBV9 | TGTGCCAGCAGCGTACACAGCGGGGGGACAGATACGCAGTATTTT | CASSVHSGGTDTQYF
. | TRBJ2-5 | few | TRBV10-3 | TGTGCCATCAGCGAGCAGGGGTCCATGGAGACCCAGTACTTC | CAISEQGSMETQYF
TRBD1 | TRBJ1-2 | few | TRBV28 | TGTGCCAGCAGTTTCCCTTCGACAGGGGTCTATGGCTACACCTTC | CASSFPSTGVYGYTF
. | TRBJ1-5 | . | TRBV21-1 | TGTGCCAGAAATGGGGGGGACTTAGCCCTCAATCAGCCCCAGCATTTT | CARNGGDLALNQPQHF
. | TRBJ1-2 | . | TRBV7-2 | TGTGCCAGCAGCTTACAGGGAATGGACTATGGCTACACCTTC | CASSLQGMDYGYTF
TRBD1 | TRBJ1-5 | . | TRBV11-2 | TGTGCCAGCAGCTCCCAGGGGGAGCAGCCCCAGCATTTT | CASSSQGEQPQHF
. | TRBJ2-7 | . | TRBV28 | TGTGCCAGCAGAACAGGAGGTGTGTCCTACGAGCAGTACTTC | CASRTGGVSYEQYF
TRBD2 | TRBJ2-1 | few | TRBV28 | TGTGCCAGCAGTTCTAGCGGGGGTCCCAGGAATGAGCAGTTCTTC | CASSSSGGPRNEQFF
. | TRBJ2-7 | . | TRBV12-3/TRBV12-4 | TGTGCCAGCAGTTTGGCGGGGCCACTTGGTTGGCAGTACTTC | CASSLAGPLGWQYF
. | TRBJ1-4 | . | TRBV25-1 | TGTGCCAGCAGTGATGGGGCCCGTGGTAGGACTAATGAAAAACTGTTTTTT | CASSDGARGRTNEKLFF